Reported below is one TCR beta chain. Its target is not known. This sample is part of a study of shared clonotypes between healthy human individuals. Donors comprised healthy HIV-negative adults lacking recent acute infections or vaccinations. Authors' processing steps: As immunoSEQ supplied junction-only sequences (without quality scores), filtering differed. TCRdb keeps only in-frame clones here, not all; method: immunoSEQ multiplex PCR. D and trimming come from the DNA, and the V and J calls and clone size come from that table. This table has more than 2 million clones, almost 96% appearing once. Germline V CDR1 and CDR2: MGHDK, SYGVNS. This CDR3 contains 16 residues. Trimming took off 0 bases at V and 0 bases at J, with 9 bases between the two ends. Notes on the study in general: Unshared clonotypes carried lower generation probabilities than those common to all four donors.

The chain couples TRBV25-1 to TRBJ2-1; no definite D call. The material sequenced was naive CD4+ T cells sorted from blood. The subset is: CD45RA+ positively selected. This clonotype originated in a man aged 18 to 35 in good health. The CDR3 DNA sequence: TGTGCCAGCAGTGAATACGGCTGGAGCTCCTACAATGAGCAGTTCTTC. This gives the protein CASSEYGWSSYNEQFF.